This is a list of T cell receptor beta chains from one sample in a study of metastatic and nonmetastatic thyroid tumors. MiXCR reprocessed the PCR reads for TCRdb. The sample carries 35,000 to 45,000 clones, 3% to 3.5% recorded once. The source material was blood. Receptors originate from a female donor with papillary thyroid cancer or a benign thyroid nodule (not recorded which). Some clones in this sample may be carry-over from other donors' samples. Each CDR3 is given with its conserved first and last residue. Fields, in order: J gene, D gene, V gene, clone size, CDR3 DNA, CDR3 protein. A D gene is named only where the DNA matches it firmly. Rows give clone size only sometimes, using once, few, many, or a class for an expanded clone.

TRBJ2-1,NA,TRBV5-1,many,TGCGCCAGCAGCTTGGAACGAGGAGGCGGCGGGCGTTACAATGAGCAGTTCTTC,CASSLERGGGGRYNEQFF
TRBJ2-7,TRBD1,TRBV6-1,NA,TGTGCCAGCACCGGGACAGGGCTCTACGAGCAGTACTTC,CASTGTGLYEQYF
TRBJ2-7,TRBD2,TRBV30,many,TGTGCCTGGAAAGGGACTAGCGGGATGTACGAGCAGTACTTC,CAWKGTSGMYEQYF
TRBJ1-6,NA,TRBV27,NA,TGTGCCAGCAGTCCTCGGGGTAGTCACTCACCCCTCCACTTT,CASSPRGSHSPLHF
TRBJ2-1,TRBD2,TRBV6-1,few,TGTGCCAGCAGTGAAGCTAGCGGGGGGGCCAATGAGCAGTTCTTC,CASSEASGGANEQFF
TRBJ2-7,NA,TRBV6-1,NA,TGTGCCAGCAGTGAACACGGGGCCTACGAGCAGTACTTC,CASSEHGAYEQYF
TRBJ2-1,TRBD2,TRBV9,NA,TGTGCCAGCAGCAAGAGAGGTTGGCTAGCGGAGCACAATGAGCAGTTCTTC,CASSKRGWLAEHNEQFF
TRBJ2-2,NA,TRBV19,many,TGTGCCAGTAGTAACGTTCCGAACACCGGGGAGCTGTTTTTT,CASSNVPNTGELFF
TRBJ1-2,NA,TRBV19,many,TGTGCCAGTACCGGCGGGACTTGGGATGGCTACACCTTC,CASTGGTWDGYTF
TRBJ2-7,TRBD2,TRBV20-1,many,TGCAGTGCTAGAGATGGGGCTAGCGGGAACTACGAGCAGTACTTC,CSARDGASGNYEQYF
TRBJ1-6,TRBD1,TRBV30,NA,TGTGCCTGGGGCCCCGGGACAGGGGATAATTCACCCCTCCACTTT,CAWGPGTGDNSPLHF
TRBJ2-5,TRBD2,TRBV20-1,many,TGCAGTGCTAGAGATCTACTAGCGGGATGGGAGACCCAGTACTTC,CSARDLLAGWETQYF
TRBJ2-4,TRBD2,TRBV7-8,many,TGTGCCAGCAGCCCCCGCGGGAGGGGGACGGGAAACATTCAGTACTTC,CASSPRGRGTGNIQYF
TRBJ1-2,NA,TRBV30,few,TGTGCCTGGAGTCGGGTGCTTGGCTACACCTTC,CAWSRVLGYTF
TRBJ2-7,NA,TRBV5-8,few,TGTGCCAGCAGCTTGGGGGTGACAGCAGACTACGAGCAGTACTTC,CASSLGVTADYEQYF
TRBJ1-1,NA,TRBV5-1,many,TGCGCCAGCAGCTTTGACATTAACACTGAAGCTTTCTTT,CASSFDINTEAFF
TRBJ2-1,TRBD2,TRBV27,NA,TGTGCCAGCAGTCTTCTGACAGCCGCTTGGGGGGGCTCCTACAATGAGCAGTTCTTC,CASSLLTAAWGGSYNEQFF
TRBJ1-2,NA,TRBV6-2/TRBV6-3,few,TGTGCCAGCAAGAGGGACGCAAACTATGGCTACACCTTC,CASKRDANYGYTF
TRBJ2-1,NA,TRBV7-9,many,TGTGCCAGCAGCTTACAGGGGCGAGAGCAGTTCTTC,CASSLQGREQFF
TRBJ2-7,TRBD2,TRBV6-1,NA,TGTGCCAGCAGTGAAACGGGGACTAGCGGTTCCTACGAGCAGTACTTC,CASSETGTSGSYEQYF
TRBJ1-2,NA,TRBV6-1,NA,TGTGCCAGCAGTGAAGATCCGGGACGGATCTATGGCTACACCTTC,CASSEDPGRIYGYTF
TRBJ2-2,NA,TRBV29-1,many,TGCAGCGTTGAGGTTATTCGGCCCGGGGAGCTGTTTTTT,CSVEVIRPGELFF
TRBJ1-5,NA,TRBV20-1,medium-sized,TGCAGTGCTAGATCCTTTGGGGATCAGCCCCAGCATTTT,CSARSFGDQPQHF
TRBJ1-2,NA,TRBV6-1,many,TGTGCCAGCAGGCTTGGGTATGGCTACACCTTC,CASRLGYGYTF
TRBJ2-1,TRBD2,TRBV2,NA,TGTGCCTCAAGCGGGGGGCAGGATGAGCAGTTCTTC,CASSGGQDEQFF
TRBJ2-7,NA,TRBV27,many,TGTGCCAGCAGTTTCGTGTCCCTGGGGGAGCAGTACTTC,CASSFVSLGEQYF
TRBJ2-1,NA,TRBV6-1,many,TGTGCCAGCAGGCCAGCGACCTACAATGAGCAGTTCTTC,CASRPATYNEQFF
TRBJ2-7,NA,TRBV27,NA,TGTGCCAGCAGTAGCGGGGGCAGGGGGTACGAGCAGTACTTC,CASSSGGRGYEQYF
TRBJ1-1,NA,TRBV18,NA,TGTGCCAGCTCACTACCTGGAGGTGAAGCCTTCTTT,CASSLPGGEAFF
TRBJ1-1,TRBD1,TRBV6-1,many,TGTGCCAGCAGTGAAACCCCGGGGACAGGAAACACTGAAGCTTTCTTT,CASSETPGTGNTEAFF
TRBJ1-6,NA,TRBV20-1,medium-sized,TGCAGTGCTAGAGTAGTCGGTTCACCCCTCCACTTT,CSARVVGSPLHF
TRBJ1-5,TRBD1,TRBV4-1,few,TGCGCCAGCAGCGGGACAGCCAATCAGCCCCAGCATTTT,CASSGTANQPQHF
TRBJ1-5,NA,TRBV2,many,TGTGCCAGCAGTGAGACAGGCCATCAGCCCCAGCATTTT,CASSETGHQPQHF
TRBJ2-1,NA,TRBV28,few,TGTGCCAGCAGTGCACCTAGCGTGAGCTTTGGCAATGAGCAGTTCTTC,CASSAPSVSFGNEQFF
TRBJ2-1,NA,TRBV6-1,NA,TGTGCCAGCAGCTGGACAAGCCCAGACTACAATGAGCAGTTCTTC,CASSWTSPDYNEQFF
TRBJ2-1,NA,TRBV30,NA,TGTGCCTGGAGCAAAGGGGAAGTGGTTGAGCAGTTCTTC,CAWSKGEVVEQFF
TRBJ2-3,TRBD2,TRBV12-3/TRBV12-4,many,TGTGCCAGCAGTTTAGGAGCGGGAGGGCCGTCAGATACGCAGTATTTT,CASSLGAGGPSDTQYF
TRBJ1-3,NA,TRBV6-1,few,TGTGCCAGCAGTGTCACCGGGACGGCTGGAAACACCATATATTTT,CASSVTGTAGNTIYF
TRBJ2-1,TRBD2,TRBV28,few,TGTGCCAGCAGCCCCGCCCCTAGCGGGGGATGGAGGCAGTTCTTC,CASSPAPSGGWRQFF
TRBJ2-1,TRBD2,TRBV7-2,many,TGTGCCAGCAGCTTAGGGCGGGAGTTCCCCTTCAATGAGCAGTTCTTC,CASSLGREFPFNEQFF
TRBJ1-3,NA,TRBV6-1,many,TGTGCCAGCAGTTCGCCCGGGACCTCTGGAAACACCATATATTTT,CASSSPGTSGNTIYF
TRBJ2-1,NA,TRBV5-1,NA,TGCGCCAGCAGCCTCGGACAGCGGTCGAATGAGCAGTTCTTC,CASSLGQRSNEQFF
TRBJ2-2,NA,TRBV28,NA,TGTGCCAGCAAGTCGGTCGCCGGGGAGCTGTTTTTT,CASKSVAGELFF
TRBJ2-7,NA,TRBV6-1,NA,TGTGCCAGCAGCCTTAGCGGACCCCCCCTTTACGAGCAGTACTTC,CASSLSGPPLYEQYF
TRBJ1-2,NA,TRBV6-1,many,TGTGCCAGCAGTGAACGACCACAGGTCGCAACCTATGGCTACACCTTC,CASSERPQVATYGYTF
TRBJ2-3,NA,TRBV11-2,few,TGTGCCAGCAGCTTAGTAAGGGGGACGCAGGTAGATACGCAGTATTTT,CASSLVRGTQVDTQYF
TRBJ2-2,TRBD2,TRBV28,NA,TGTGCCAGCACCCAATTAGCGGGAGGAGCCGGGGAGTTGTTTTTT,CASTQLAGGAGELFF
TRBJ2-7,NA,TRBV7-2,many,TGTGCCAGCAGCTTAATAGCCTACGAGCAGTACTTC,CASSLIAYEQYF
TRBJ2-1,TRBD1,TRBV19,medium-sized,TGTGCCAGTATGGGGACAGGGGGTGGGCTAGCGGATCTCTACAATGAGCAGTTCTTC,CASMGTGGGLADLYNEQFF
TRBJ2-5,NA,TRBV15,many,TGTGCCACCAGCAGAGATACAGGGGGAGGGGAGACCCAGTACTTC,CATSRDTGGGETQYF
TRBJ1-6,NA,TRBV30,many,TGTGCCTGGGAGGGAGGACTCAATAATTCACCCCTCCACTTT,CAWEGGLNNSPLHF
TRBJ2-1,NA,TRBV5-1,many,TGCGCCAGCAGCCCTGGAGGCTACAATGAGCAGTTCTTC,CASSPGGYNEQFF
TRBJ2-1,NA,TRBV3-1,many,TGTGCCAGCAGTTCTAGCACGAGCTCCTACAATGAGCAGTTCTTC,CASSSSTSSYNEQFF
TRBJ1-5,TRBD1,TRBV6-1,few,TGTGCCAGCAGGCGACAGGGTCAATATAGCAATCAGCCCCAGCATTTT,CASRRQGQYSNQPQHF